Described below is a single TCR beta chain sequence and its context. Its specificity is not known. V was cut by 6 bases and J by 2 bases, with 11 bases left in between. The CDR3 sequence is 14 residues long. From germline, CDR1 is MNHEY and CDR2 SMNVEV (reference sequence). The assay was immunoSEQ multiplex PCR, and TCRdb's table has in-frame clones only and misses some. The table includes approximately 220,000 clones, around nine tenths detected once. The data stem from a study of cytomegalovirus exposure and HLA in healthy donors. General study results and limits: First-cohort TCR clusters were later found to tend to co-occur in the 120 or so validation repertoires. CMV antigen specificity of three CMV-associated chains was confirmed in vitro.

The specimen was PBMCs. This rearrangement joins TRBV27 to TRBJ1-5; no clear D. The clonotype comes from a man younger than 30 in good health and CMV-seronegative. The CDR3 DNA is TGTGCCAGCAGCGGACTTCGGGGCAATCAGCCCCAGCATTTT. It yields the protein CASSGLRGNQPQHF.